Each of the 18 T cell receptor beta chains below was sequenced from the same sample in a study of T cells in Graves' hyperthyroidism and ophthalmopathy. Regions amplified from RNA transcripts were the TCR beta CDR3 regions. When the TCR CDR3 underwent first-round RT-PCR, the HTBI primer set was used. Each CDR3 protein is one row after TCRdb ran MiXCR on the multiplex PCR reads. The sample has fewer than 650,000 distinct CDR3 sequences, roughly 13% seen once; the top ten hold roughly 5.5%. Material: blood. All receptors come from a woman under 40 with Graves' hyperthyroidism that later progressed to Graves' ophthalmopathy.

The sample holds many counts of this clonotype. The CDR3 region is CAISESPGYGYTF. The CDR3 DNA reads as TGTGCCATCAGTGAGTCCCCCGGCTATGGCTACACCTTC. This rearrangement joins TRBV10-3 to TRBJ1-2; D is ambiguous. Trimming removed 0 bases at V and 4 bases at J, with 6 bases between. The CDR3 totals 13 residues. Germline loops: CDR1 ENHRY, CDR2 SYGVKD.

This clonotype was picked up many times. V gene TRBV2 combines with J gene TRBJ1-1; D remains unclear. The CDR3 consists of 12 residues. CDR1 is SNHLY, CDR2 FYNNEI, per germline. V lost 8 bases and J 7 bases, leaving 14 bases between the germline ends. CDR3 coding DNA: TGTGCCAGCGCCCCCCAGACGGGTGAAGCTTTCTTT. It specifies CASAPQTGEAFF.

This clonotype was counted at least ten times. V and J are TRBV6-1 and TRBJ2-2, with D hard to call. Trimming took 7 bases from V and 6 from J, leaving 15 bases between them. The CDR3 consists of 14 residues. The germline gives CDR1 MNHNS, CDR2 SASEGT. CDR3 residues: CASTPSFDPGELFF. CDR3 coding DNA: TGTGCCAGCACCCCGTCGTTTGATCCCGGGGAGCTGTTTTTT.

This sequence joins TRBV19 and TRBJ1-1; 7 bases fit TRBD1. CDR1 and CDR2 (germline): LNHDA, SQIVND (reference sequence). V was pared by 9 bases and J by 2 bases, with 9 bases of the junction left unmatched. CDR3 length: 14 residues. The CDR3 loop is CASSNRGANTEAFF. CDR3 coding DNA: TGTGCCAGCTCGAACAGGGGAGCAAACACTGAAGCTTTCTTT.

In its sample, this clonotype was seen a few times. J is TRBJ2-7 and V is TRBV11-3; D gene unclear. The CDR3 covers 14 residues. CDR1 and CDR2 (germline): SGHNT, YENEEA. V lost 5 bases to trimming and J lost 5 bases, with 16 bases between them. The CDR3 is CASSAMWESDEQYF. CDR3 coding DNA: TGTGCCAGCAGCGCTATGTGGGAAAGTGACGAGCAGTACTTC.

The chain uses TRBV3-1 and TRBJ1-1, with TRBD1 as a possible D gene (5 bases). V shed 1 base and J shed 7 bases, with 13 bases lying between them. CDR1 is LGHDT, CDR2 YNNKEL, per germline (reference sequence). The CDR3 sequence is 14 residues long. Here the CDR3 DNA reads TGTGCCAGCAGCCAAGGGGGGGGGTTGGGTGAAGCTTTCTTT. Translated, it gives CASSQGGGLGEAFF.

Only a few counts were recorded for this clonotype. The chain couples TRBV28 to TRBJ1-5; D might be TRBD1 (6 bases). Between the trimmed V and J ends, which lost 1 base and 7 bases, there was a span of 11 bases. CDR3 length equals 14 residues. Germline CDR1 is MDHEN and CDR2 is SYDVKM. The CDR3 loop is CASSLYGGRQPQHF. The DNA for the CDR3 is TGTGCCAGCAGTTTATATGGGGGGCGGCAGCCCCAGCATTTT. The whole variable domain, filled in from reference TRBV28 and TRBJ1-5, reads DVKVTQSSRYLVKRTGEKVFLECVQDMDHENMFWYRQDPGLGLRLIYFSYDVKMKEKGDIPEGYSVSREKKERFSLILESASTNQTSMYLCASSLYGGRQPQHFGDGTRLSIL.

This clonotype showed up just a few times. CDR3 in amino acids: CASSVSAREAFF. The CDR3 bases are TGTGCCAGCAGTGTCTCGGCCCGGGAGGCTTTCTTT. The rearrangement joins TRBV6-1 to TRBJ1-1, with D unclear. The CDR3 extends over 12 amino acids. The V gene lost 4 bases and the J gene lost 11 bases, with 14 bases spanning the gap. Germline V gene lookup returns CDR1 MNHNS and CDR2 SASEGT.

This clonotype has ten or more counts. This chain joins TRBV12-3 or TRBV12-4 and TRBJ1-2; D is undetermined. Trimming pared 7 bases from V and 4 bases from J, leaving 16 bases between. The CDR3 runs 14 residues. The CDR3: CASNMASVGYGYTF. CDR3 DNA sequence: TGTGCCAGCAATATGGCATCCGTGGGCTATGGCTACACCTTC.

At least ten counts were recorded for this clonotype. This rearrangement joins TRBV10-2 to TRBJ1-5; no clear D. Deletions cut 2 bases from V and 0 bases from J, with 8 bases between. The CDR3 consists of 15 residues. Germline loops: CDR1 WSHSY, CDR2 SAAADI. In DNA, the CDR3 is TGCGCCAGCAGTGAGACACGTTATAGCAATCAGCCCCAGCATTTT. Translated, it gives CASSETRYSNQPQHF.

This clonotype was recorded a few times. This chain connects TRBV6-1 to TRBJ1-6; maybe TRBD1 (6 bases). The CDR3 has 15 residues. V lost 7 bases, J lost 10 bases, and 20 bases lay in between. The germline gives CDR1 MNHNS, CDR2 SASEGT. The CDR3 spells CASTSWGAGESPLHF. In DNA, the CDR3 is TGTGCCAGCACCTCCTGGGGGGCGGGCGAGTCACCCCTCCACTTT.

This clonotype has ten or more counts. The chain links TRBV5-1 to TRBJ2-3; the match to TRBD2 covers 9 bases. V was pared by 4 bases and J by 3 bases, with 9 bases of the junction left unmatched. The CDR3 length is 16 residues. Germline CDR1 SGHRS, CDR2 YFSETQ. This CDR3 reads CASSPGLARGTDTQYF. For the CDR3, the DNA is TGCGCCAGCAGCCCAGGACTAGCGAGGGGTACAGATACGCAGTATTTT.

The table lists this clonotype with many counts. The chain employs TRBV28 and TRBJ2-2; D assignment may be TRBD1 or TRBD2 (5 bases each). CDR3 length: 13 residues. Germline V gene lookup returns CDR1 MDHEN and CDR2 SYDVKM. Deletions cut 8 bases from V and 3 bases from J, with 10 bases between. CDR3 in amino acids: CASGTGDTGELFF. The CDR3 DNA reads as TGTGCCAGCGGGACCGGGGACACCGGGGAGCTGTTTTTT.

This clonotype was seen a few times. The chain links TRBV14 to TRBJ2-3; D remains ambiguous. The V and J ends lost 3 bases and 2 bases respectively, with 6 bases between them. Germline V gene sequence: CDR1 SGHDN, CDR2 FVKESK. The CDR3 spans 13 residues. As DNA, the CDR3 is TGTGCCAGCAGCCAGCAGGTCACAGATACGCAGTATTTT. Encoded protein: CASSQQVTDTQYF.

Only a few counts were recorded for this clonotype. V is TRBV4-2 and J is TRBJ2-1, with 11 nucleotides matching TRBD2. Germline V lookup: CDR1 LGHNA, CDR2 YNFKEQ. There are 15 residues in the CDR3. V was clipped by 1 base and J by 7 bases; unmatched bases: 3. CDR3 in DNA: TGTGCCAGCAGCCAAGTAGCGGGAGGGCGTAATGAGCAGTTCTTC. Translating it yields CASSQVAGGRNEQFF.

This sequence joins TRBV19 and TRBJ2-7, with a weak D call TRBD1 (6 bases). The CDR3 length is 14 residues. The ends were cut back, 4 bases at V and 7 bases at J, with 17 bases in the middle. Germline CDR1 reads LNHDA; CDR2 reads SQIVND (reference sequence). CDR3 in amino acids: CASSNGRAQGEQYF. CDR3 nucleotide sequence: TGTGCCAGTAGTAATGGCAGGGCCCAGGGGGAGCAGTACTTC.

The chain is built from TRBV7-9 and TRBJ2-7; 9 bases match TRBD1. Germline loops: CDR1 SEHNR, CDR2 FQNEAQ (reference sequence). Trimming removed 5 bases from V and 3 bases from J; junction bases left unmatched: 8. This CDR3 contains 15 residues. CDR3 amino acids: CASSLDEGQGYEQYF. CDR3 nucleotide sequence: TGTGCCAGCAGCCTGGACGAGGGACAGGGCTACGAGCAGTACTTC.

Points on this clonotype: One junction end does not reproduce the germline sequence, and a read error may be involved. The chain links TRBV30 to TRBJ2-1, with no clear D. This CDR3 has 13 amino acids. Germline assignment: CDR1 GTSNPN and CDR2 SVGIG (reference sequence). This chain's CDR3 is CAWIRAERNGQLF. In DNA form, the CDR3 reads TGTGCCTGGATACGGGCCGAGCGCAATGGGCAGCTCTTC.